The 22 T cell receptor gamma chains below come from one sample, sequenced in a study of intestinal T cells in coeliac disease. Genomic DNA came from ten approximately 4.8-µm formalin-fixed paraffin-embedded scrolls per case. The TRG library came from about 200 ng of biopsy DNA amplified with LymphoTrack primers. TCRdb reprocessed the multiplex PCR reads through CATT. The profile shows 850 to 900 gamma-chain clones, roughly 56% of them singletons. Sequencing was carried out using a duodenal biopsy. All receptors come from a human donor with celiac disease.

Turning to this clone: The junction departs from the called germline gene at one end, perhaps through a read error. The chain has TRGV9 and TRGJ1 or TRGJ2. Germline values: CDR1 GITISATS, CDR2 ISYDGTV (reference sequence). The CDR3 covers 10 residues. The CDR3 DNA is TGTGCCCTGTGGGAGGGAAAAAAACTCTTT. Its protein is CALWEGKKLF.

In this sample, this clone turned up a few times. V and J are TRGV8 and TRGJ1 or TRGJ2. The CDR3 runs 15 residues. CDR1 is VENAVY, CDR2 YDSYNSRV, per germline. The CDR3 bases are TGTGCACCTGGGATAGAAGGGGAGAATTATTATAAGAAACTCTTT. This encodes CAPGIEGENYYKKLF.

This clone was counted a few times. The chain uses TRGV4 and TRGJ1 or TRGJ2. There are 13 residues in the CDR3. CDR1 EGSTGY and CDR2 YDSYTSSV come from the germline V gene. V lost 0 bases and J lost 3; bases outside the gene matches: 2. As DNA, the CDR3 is TGTGCCACCTGGGATGGGGGTTATTATAAGAAACTCTTT. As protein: CATWDGGYYKKLF.

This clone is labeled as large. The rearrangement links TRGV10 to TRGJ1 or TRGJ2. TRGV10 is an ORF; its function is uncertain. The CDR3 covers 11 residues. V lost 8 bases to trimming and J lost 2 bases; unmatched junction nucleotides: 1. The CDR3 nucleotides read TGTGCTGCGTGGGATTATTATAAGAAACTCTTT. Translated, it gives CAAWDYYKKLF.

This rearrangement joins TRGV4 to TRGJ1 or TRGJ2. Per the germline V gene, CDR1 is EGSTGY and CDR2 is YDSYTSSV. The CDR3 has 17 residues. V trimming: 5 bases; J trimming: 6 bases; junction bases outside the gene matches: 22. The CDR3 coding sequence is TGTGCCACCTGGGGATGGGATTCTAGATTGACGAGTTATAAGAAACTCTTT. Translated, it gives CATWGWDSRLTSYKKLF.

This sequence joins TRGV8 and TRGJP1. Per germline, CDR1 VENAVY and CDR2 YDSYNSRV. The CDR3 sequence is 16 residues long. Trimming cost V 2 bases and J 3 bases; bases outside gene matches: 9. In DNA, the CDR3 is TGTGCCACCTGGGATACCCCTCGGCCCACTGGTTGGTTCAAGATATTT. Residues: CATWDTPRPTGWFKIF.

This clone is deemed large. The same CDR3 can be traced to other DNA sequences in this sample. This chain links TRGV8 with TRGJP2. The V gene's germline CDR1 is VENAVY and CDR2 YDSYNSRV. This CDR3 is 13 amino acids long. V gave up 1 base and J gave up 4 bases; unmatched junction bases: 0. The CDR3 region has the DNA TGTGCCACCTGGGATAGTAGTGATTGGATCAAGACGTTT. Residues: CATWDSSDWIKTF.

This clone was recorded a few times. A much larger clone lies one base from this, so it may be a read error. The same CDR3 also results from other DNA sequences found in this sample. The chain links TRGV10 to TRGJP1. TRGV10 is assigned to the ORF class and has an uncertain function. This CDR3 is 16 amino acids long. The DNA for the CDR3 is TGCGCTGCGTGGCCCCGAGGGAATACCACTGGTTGGTTCAAGATATTT. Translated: CAAWPRGNTTGWFKIF.

The CDR3 loop is CATWDRPFCSGYKKLF. DNA of the CDR3: TGTGCCACCTGGGACAGGCCTTTTTGTTCTGGTTATAAGAAACTCTTT. The rearrangement joins TRGV5 to TRGJ1 or TRGJ2. The CDR3 extends over 16 amino acids. Germline values: CDR1 VINAFY, CDR2 YDVSNSKD. Trimming removed 0 bases from V and 6 bases from J; junction bases left unmatched: 14.

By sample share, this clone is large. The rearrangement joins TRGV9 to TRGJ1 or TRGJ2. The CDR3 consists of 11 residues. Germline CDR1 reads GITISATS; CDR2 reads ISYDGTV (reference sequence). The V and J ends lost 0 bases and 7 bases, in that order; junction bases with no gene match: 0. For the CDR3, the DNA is TGTGCCTTGTGGGAGGTGTATAAGAAACTCTTT. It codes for CALWEVYKKLF.

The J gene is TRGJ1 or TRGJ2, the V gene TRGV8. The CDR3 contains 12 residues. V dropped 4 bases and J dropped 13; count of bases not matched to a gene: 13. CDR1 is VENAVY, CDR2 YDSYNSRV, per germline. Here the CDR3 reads CATWEGGIRKLF. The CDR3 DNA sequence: TGTGCCACCTGGGAAGGCGGAATAAGAAAACTCTTT.

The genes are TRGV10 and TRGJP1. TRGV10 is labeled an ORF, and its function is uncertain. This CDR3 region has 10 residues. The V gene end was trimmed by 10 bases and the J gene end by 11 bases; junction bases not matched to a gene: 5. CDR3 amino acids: CAALGWFKIF. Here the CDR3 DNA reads TGTGCTGCGTTGGGATGGTTCAAGATATTT.

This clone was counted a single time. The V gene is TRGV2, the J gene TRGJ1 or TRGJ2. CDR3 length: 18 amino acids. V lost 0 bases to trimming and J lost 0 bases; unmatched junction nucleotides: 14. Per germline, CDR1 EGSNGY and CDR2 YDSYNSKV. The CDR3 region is CATWDGPRPPENYYKKLF. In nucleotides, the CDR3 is TGTGCCACCTGGGACGGGCCCCGCCCCCCTGAGAATTATTATAAGAAACTCTTT.

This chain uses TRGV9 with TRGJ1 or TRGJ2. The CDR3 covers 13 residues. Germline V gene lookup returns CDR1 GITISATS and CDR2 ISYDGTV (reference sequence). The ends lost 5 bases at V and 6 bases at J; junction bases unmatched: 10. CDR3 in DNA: TGTGCCTTGTGGGTTCTAATTATTTATAAGAAACTCTTT. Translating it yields CALWVLIIYKKLF.

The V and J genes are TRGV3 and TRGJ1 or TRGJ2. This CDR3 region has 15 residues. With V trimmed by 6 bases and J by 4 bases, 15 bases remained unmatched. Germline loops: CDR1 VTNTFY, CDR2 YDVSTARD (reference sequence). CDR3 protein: CATWTAGIFYYKKLF. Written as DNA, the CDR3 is TGTGCCACCTGGACAGCCGGCATCTTCTATTATAAGAAACTCTTT.

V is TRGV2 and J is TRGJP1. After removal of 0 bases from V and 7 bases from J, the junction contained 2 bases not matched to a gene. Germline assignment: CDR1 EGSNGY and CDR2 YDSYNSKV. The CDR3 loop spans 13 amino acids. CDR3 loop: CATWDGHGWFKIF. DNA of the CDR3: TGTGCCACCTGGGACGGGCATGGTTGGTTCAAGATATTT.

Here the CDR3 DNA reads TGTGCCACCTGGGATGGGCCCAACCATTATTATAAGAAACTCTTT. Protein sequence: CATWDGPNHYYKKLF. The rearrangement joins TRGV4 to TRGJ1 or TRGJ2. There are 15 residues in the CDR3. In germline, CDR1 is EGSTGY, CDR2 YDSYTSSV. V lost 0 bases, J lost 2 bases, and 7 bases stayed unmatched.

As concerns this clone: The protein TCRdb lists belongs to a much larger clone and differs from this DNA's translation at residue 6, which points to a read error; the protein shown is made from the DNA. CDR3 nucleotide sequence: TGTGCTGCGTCCAATGGTAGTGATTGGATCAAGACGTTT. Translated, it gives CAASNGSDWIKTF. The rearrangement joins TRGV10 to TRGJP2. TRGV10 is an open reading frame whose function is uncertain. V lost 10 bases to trimming and J lost 3 bases; unmatched junction nucleotides: 6. The length of the CDR3 is 13 residues.

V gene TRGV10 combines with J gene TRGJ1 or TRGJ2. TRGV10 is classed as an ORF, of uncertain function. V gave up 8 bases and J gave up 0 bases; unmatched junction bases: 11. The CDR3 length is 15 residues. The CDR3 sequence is CAAWGLLENYYKKLF. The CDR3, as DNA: TGTGCTGCGTGGGGATTATTGGAGAATTATTATAAGAAACTCTTT.

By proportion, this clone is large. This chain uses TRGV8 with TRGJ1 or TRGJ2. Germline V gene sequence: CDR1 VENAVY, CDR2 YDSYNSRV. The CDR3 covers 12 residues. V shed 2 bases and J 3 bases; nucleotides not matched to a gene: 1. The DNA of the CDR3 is TGTGCCACCTGGGATATTTATTATAAGAAACTCTTT. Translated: CATWDIYYKKLF.

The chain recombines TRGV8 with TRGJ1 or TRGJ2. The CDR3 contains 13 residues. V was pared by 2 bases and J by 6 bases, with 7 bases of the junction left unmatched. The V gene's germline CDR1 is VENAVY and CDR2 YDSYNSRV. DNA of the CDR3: TGTGCCACCTGGGATATGGAACCTTATAAGAAACTCTTT. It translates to CATWDMEPYKKLF.

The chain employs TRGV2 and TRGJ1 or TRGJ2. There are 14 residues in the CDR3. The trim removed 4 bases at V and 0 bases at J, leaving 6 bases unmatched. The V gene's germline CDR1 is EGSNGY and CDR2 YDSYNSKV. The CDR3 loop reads CATWDNSNYYKKLF. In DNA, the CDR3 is TGTGCCACCTGGGATAACTCGAATTATTATAAGAAACTCTTT.